This TCR beta chain is from a study of shared clonotypes between healthy human individuals. For the study at large: Per donor, CD8 memory used one plate, CD8 naive used two, CD4 memory used three and CD4 naive used three.

General observations from the study: An anticipated effect of sequencing depth on clonotype sharing among donors was recognized. Estimated richness was generally greater in naive than memory subsets.

Clones were read by immunoSEQ multiplex PCR, and TCRdb kept only the in-frame ones, dropping some. Of just over 2,000,000 clones in the sample, roughly 94% are singletons; the top ten hold under 0.15%. The CDR3 extends over 15 amino acids. The ends were cut back, 2 bases at V and 4 bases at J, with 14 bases in the middle. Germline V gives CDR1 SEHNR, CDR2 FQNEAQ (reference sequence). Caucasian adults living in Nashville, Tennessee, provided all samples. Regarding this clone: Its antigen is unknown.

This sequence joins TRBV7-9 and TRBJ1-1; D is possibly TRBD1 (6 bases). This receptor was identified in a man aged 18 to 29 in good health. Specimen: naive CD4+ T cells sorted from blood. Subset in this sample: CD45RA+ positively selected. The CDR3 spells CASSLSLGASTEAFF. The CDR3 bases are TGTGCCAGCAGCTTATCCCTGGGGGCAAGCACTGAAGCTTTCTTT.